The source of this T cell receptor beta chain is a study of breast tumors, draining lymph nodes, adjacent tissues (dated by TCRdb to 2016 to 2018). About the full investigation: TCR beta repertoires were compared across tumor, adjacent nontumor tissue and axillary lymph nodes obtained from breast cancer patients. In human breast cancer, the study set out to evaluate how tumor, surrounding tissue and draining lymph node repertoires relate to one another and whether T cells may move between these sites. The investigation overall reported the following: The conclusion that tumor T cells originate in lymph nodes was framed as consistent with a hypothesis rather than directly demonstrated. Tumor and nontumor tissue repertoires were significantly more similar in luminal-like than in basal-like breast cancer. Tumor T-cell repertoires showed less diversity than lymph node repertoires and more diversity than nontumor tissue repertoires, and tumor T-cell repertoires showed preferential V and J gene usage. The data were considered consistent with the idea that most tumor T cells come from the lymph node and then expand in tumor tissue.

Its CDR3 holds 15 amino acids, cysteine through phenylalanine. The entry retains the CDR3 DNA only, 45 bases that are in frame from base 1. Per the germline V gene, SGHRS is the CDR1 and YFSETQ is the CDR2. Comments on this clonotype: This receptor's antigen is unknown. Relative to the germline gene, one junction end is altered; a read error may explain this.

TCRdb shows the sequencer as Illumina HiSeq 2000. Multiplex PCR amplification was used to generate the TCR beta chain libraries. High-throughput sequencing was used to analyze the amplified TCR beta chain products. In-frame beta chains were kept once TCRdb had trimmed the public reads at Q25 with fastp and called clones with MiXCR. Duplicate CDR3 protein sequences are folded into a single record with the most common DNA and genes. For this sample there are 60,000 to 65,000 distinct CDR3 sequences; less than 60% appear just once. Jointly, the top ten make up roughly 20% of the sample. This chain is built from TRBV5-1 and TRBJ2-7, with 7 bases in between that match TRBD1. The receptor comes from a female donor with breast cancer. Some clones in this sample may be carry-over from other donors' samples. The source material was breast tumor tissue. The nucleotides are TGTGCCAGCAGCCAATCCGCAGGGGGCTCCTACGAGCAGTACTTC. This yields the protein CASSQSAGGSYEQYF.